The following is a T cell receptor (beta chain) sequence with its context. Its antigen is unknown. The data belong to a study of identical twins. Whole-study findings and limits: Models underestimated out-of-frame TCR alpha sharing in monozygotic twins.

Unique molecular identifiers were present on the cDNA, and a universal primer site came from template switching. TCRdb reprocessed the 5' RACE reads via MiXCR and lists one record per CDR3 protein. The sample holds about 530,000 distinct CDR3 sequences, approximately 16% seen once. Trimming cost V 0 bases and J 6 bases, with 12 bases left between them. Germline loops: CDR1 ENHRY, CDR2 SYGVKD. The CDR3 contains 16 residues. Separately, the same data were catalogued under a study of yellow fever vaccine responses in identical twins.

The chain couples TRBV10-3 to TRBJ1-6, with D unclear. This TCR was recovered from a woman aged 18-35 years in good health. Sequencing was carried out using CD4+ T cells sorted from blood. The CDR3 region has the DNA TGTGCCATCAGTGAGTCGAGAGACGGACTTAATTCACCCCTCCACTTT. This gives the protein CAISESRDGLNSPLHF.